Shown below are 9 T cell receptor beta chains from a single sample sequenced in a study of spatial heterogeneity in lung cancer. This sample's time point: sample taken at primary tumor resection. The authors sequenced whole RNA from tumor, nontumor lung or frozen PBMC without sorting. TCRdb fed the 5' RACE reads into MiXCR, producing one record per CDR3 protein. The sample has tens of thousands of distinct CDR3 sequences; over 4.5% are singletons. The sequencing here drew on PBMCs, taken at surgery. The receptors shown here come from a male donor with early-stage non-small cell lung cancer.

This sequence joins TRBV19 and TRBJ2-1, with a weak D call TRBD2 (5 bases). The germline V gene has CDR1 LNHDA and CDR2 SQIVND (reference sequence). This CDR3 is built from 16 residues. V shed 6 bases and J shed 3 bases, with 18 bases lying between them. The DNA for the CDR3 is TGTGCCAGTAGATTGACTAATCTAGGACTCTACAATGAGCAGTTCTTC. This codes for CASRLTNLGLYNEQFF.

This clonotype was detected ten times or more. The genes are TRBV2 and TRBJ2-5, with 8 positions matching TRBD1. This CDR3 contains 14 residues. Unmatched junction bases numbered 10, after V lost 7 bases and J lost 6 bases. CDR1 is SNHLY, CDR2 FYNNEI, per germline. The CDR3 DNA follows: TGTGCCAGCACCCAAGGCGGACAGGGAAAGACCCAGTACTTC. Amino acids: CASTQGGQGKTQYF.

This clonotype was found many times. The chain has TRBV29-1 and TRBJ2-7, with a tentative D call TRBD1 (5 bases). The germline CDR1 and CDR2 sequences are SQVTM and ANQGSEA. The CDR3 totals 12 residues. V lost 5 bases and J 0 bases, leaving 8 bases between the germline ends. CDR3 amino acids: CSVRTGSYEQYF. As DNA, the CDR3 is TGCAGCGTTCGCACAGGCTCCTACGAGCAGTACTTC.

This clonotype has a count of ten or more. The chain employs TRBV24-1 and TRBJ1-6; D gene ambiguous. This CDR3 contains 13 residues. V lost 2 bases and J lost 14, with 12 bases in between. Germline V lookup: CDR1 KGHDR, CDR2 SFDVKD. As DNA, the CDR3 is TGTGCCACCAGTGATTCCGGGTCCGCGGCCCTCCACTTT. It codes for CATSDSGSAALHF.

This clonotype was observed many times. The J gene is TRBJ2-5, the V gene TRBV2; D gene ambiguous. The CDR3 sequence is 11 residues long. Trimming cost V 5 bases and J 9 bases, with 10 bases left between them. CDR1 SNHLY and CDR2 FYNNEI come from the germline V gene. This CDR3 is CASSSVYSQYF. The CDR3 region has the DNA TGTGCCAGCAGTTCCGTGTATTCCCAGTACTTC.

V gene TRBV5-1 combines with J gene TRBJ1-1; no firm D call. The V end was cut by 0 bases, the J end by 1 base, with 4 bases between. The CDR3 contains 13 residues. Germline lookup yields CDR1 SGHRS and CDR2 YFSETQ. DNA of the CDR3: TGCGCCAGCAGCTTGGATCCGAACACTGAAGCTTTCTTT. Protein sequence: CASSLDPNTEAFF.

This clonotype was observed many times. J is TRBJ1-6 and V is TRBV30; D is unclear. Germline CDR1 is GTSNPN and CDR2 is SVGIG (reference sequence). The V end was cut by 1 base, the J end by 9 bases, with 10 bases between. The CDR3 spans 13 residues. In DNA form, the CDR3 reads TGTGCCTGGAGTGAGAACGAGGGTTCACCCCTCCACTTT. This sequence encodes CAWSENEGSPLHF.

This clonotype was counted many times. The chain is built from TRBV28 and TRBJ2-3, with 7 bases identical to TRBD2. The CDR3 is made up of 14 amino acids. Germline-derived CDR1 and CDR2 are MDHEN and SYDVKM. The V segment lost 2 bases and the J segment 4 bases; nucleotides outside the gene matches: 3. The DNA of the CDR3 is TGTGCCAGCAGTTTAGCGGGAGTGTCAGATACGCAGTATTTT. Amino acids: CASSLAGVSDTQYF.

The chain uses TRBV12-3 or TRBV12-4 and TRBJ2-4, with 7 positions matching TRBD2. The junction had 5 bases not matched to a gene; V was cut back by 6 bases and J by 3 bases. CDR3 length: 14 residues. In DNA, the CDR3 is TGTGCCAGCAGGACTGCGGGGGTCAAAAACATTCAGTACTTC. Its translation is CASRTAGVKNIQYF.